What follows are 21 T cell receptor beta chains derived from one specimen sequenced in a study of TIL therapy for anti-PD-1-resistant metastatic lung cancer. Time point defined: pre-treatment sample, taken before nivolumab and TIL therapy. The libraries were made with immunoSEQ v3. Profiled with immunoSEQ multiplex PCR; TCRdb holds only in-frame clones, not every one. The sample records some 60,000 clones, roughly 80% being singletons. Here the sequenced sample was blood, taken at baseline. These receptors originate from a person between 25 and 80 years old with non-small cell lung cancer.

This chain uses TRBV7-5 with TRBJ2-3; whether TRBD2, the table's D call, matches the DNA was not checked. TRBV7-5 is reported as a pseudogene. The CDR3 loop spans 15 amino acids. The CDR3 spells CARSKDGTSTDTQYF. CDR3 coding DNA: TGTGCCAGAAGCAAAGATGGGACTAGCACAGATACGCAGTATTTT.

The chain carries TRBV27 and TRBJ2-7, with a possible D match to TRBD1 (6 bases). The CDR3 extends over 15 amino acids. Trimming took 3 bases from V and 2 from J, leaving 14 bases between them. Germline CDR1 is MNHEY and CDR2 is SMNVEV (reference sequence). Here the CDR3 reads CASSFDRTSPYEQYF. The CDR3 coding sequence is TGTGCCAGCAGTTTCGACAGGACATCCCCCTACGAGCAGTACTTC.

The CDR3: CASSDQGTVLGYEQYF. The DNA for the CDR3 is TGTGCCAGCAGTGACCAGGGGACGGTTTTGGGGTACGAGCAGTACTTC. The chain employs TRBV6-4 and TRBJ2-7; TRBD1 might be the D (6 bases). Deletions cut 2 bases from V and 4 bases from J, with 18 bases between. Germline values: CDR1 MRHNA, CDR2 SNTAGT. The CDR3 covers 16 residues.

The V and J genes are TRBV4-2 and TRBJ1-2; 10 positions agree with TRBD1. Germline loops: CDR1 LGHNA, CDR2 YNFKEQ. The CDR3 length is 17 residues. V lost 1 base and J lost 4; bases outside the gene matches: 9. CDR3 in DNA: TGTGCCAGCAGCCAAGCCGGGACAGGGGCGGGTGTCTATGGCTACACCTTC. Translating gives CASSQAGTGAGVYGYTF.

The chain has TRBV15 and TRBJ2-7; 9 bases fit TRBD2. The CDR3 covers 16 residues. CDR1 is LNHNV, CDR2 YYDKDF, per germline (reference sequence). V was clipped by 0 bases and J by 5 bases; unmatched bases: 8. This chain's CDR3 is CATSRDSAGGRDEQYF. In DNA form, the CDR3 reads TGTGCCACCAGCAGAGATTCAGCGGGAGGACGGGACGAGCAGTACTTC.

V usage is TRBV11-3 and J usage is TRBJ2-1; the match to TRBD2 covers 12 bases. CDR1 and CDR2 (germline): SGHNT, YENEEA. Losses at the gene ends were 3 bases for V and 0 bases for J; bases not matched to a gene: 3. This CDR3 has 17 residues. The CDR3 nucleotides read TGTGCCAGCAGCTTGGGGACTAGCGGGCCCTCCTACAATGAGCAGTTCTTC. It translates to CASSLGTSGPSYNEQFF.

In its sample, this clone was seen once. V usage is TRBV4-1 and J usage is TRBJ1-3; no definite D call. The V end was cut by 5 bases, the J end by 4 bases, with 12 bases between. This CDR3 has 14 amino acids. The V gene's germline CDR1 is MGHRA and CDR2 YSYEKL. The CDR3 region is CASSFVEPGNTIYF. DNA for the CDR3: TGCGCCAGCAGCTTCGTTGAGCCCGGAAACACCATATATTTT.

This chain links TRBV18 with TRBJ1-1; TRBD1 is a possible D gene (5 bases). The CDR3 length is 14 residues. V lost 6 bases and J 0 bases, leaving 11 bases between the germline ends. From germline, CDR1 is KGHSH and CDR2 LQKENI. Here the CDR3 reads CASSETEMNTEAFF. Here the CDR3 DNA reads TGTGCCAGCTCGGAGACAGAAATGAACACTGAAGCTTTCTTT.

The chain uses TRBV5-4 and TRBJ1-1; D is unresolved. Germline loops: CDR1 SGHNT, CDR2 YYREEE (reference sequence). Trimming pared 0 bases from V and 6 bases from J, leaving 12 bases between. The CDR3 consists of 14 residues. The CDR3 here is CASSLGFLGSEAFF. For the CDR3, the DNA is TGTGCCAGCAGCTTGGGGTTCTTAGGCTCTGAAGCTTTCTTT.

The gene calls are TRBV5-6 and TRBJ2-3, with 7 bases aligning to TRBD1. The ends lost 5 bases at V and 5 bases at J; junction bases unmatched: 11. The germline CDR1 and CDR2 sequences are SGHDT and YYEEEE. This CDR3 has 15 amino acids. The CDR3 sequence: CASRQTGSERDTQYF. The DNA of the CDR3 is TGTGCCAGCAGACAGACAGGGAGTGAGAGAGATACGCAGTATTTT.

The chain joins TRBV18 to TRBJ1-5; D gene uncertain. V shed 6 bases and J shed 6 bases, with 18 bases lying between them. Germline V gene sequence: CDR1 KGHSH, CDR2 LQKENI. The CDR3 spans 15 residues. Written as DNA, the CDR3 is TGTGCCAGCTCCCCCCTGGGCGGGGAAAGTCAGCCCCAGCATTTT. It specifies CASSPLGGESQPQHF.

CDR3 nucleotide sequence: TGTGCCACCAGAGCCACAGGGGTATCTGGCTACACCTTC. Translated: CATRATGVSGYTF. V and J are TRBV27 and TRBJ1-2, with 7 bases aligning to TRBD1. The CDR3 length is 13 residues. Germline V lookup: CDR1 MNHEY, CDR2 SMNVEV (reference sequence). Unmatched junction bases numbered 12, after V lost 10 bases and J lost 7 bases.

The chain employs TRBV28 and TRBJ1-2; a possible D gene is TRBD1 (6 bases). V was shortened by 5 bases and J by 2 bases, with 12 bases between the two germline ends. CDR1 MDHEN and CDR2 SYDVKM come from the germline V gene. The CDR3 is 14 residues long. The CDR3 sequence: CASSVGQYNYGYTF. The CDR3 nucleotides are TGTGCCAGCAGTGTTGGACAGTACAACTATGGCTACACCTTC.

This sequence joins TRBV7-8 and TRBJ2-2; TRBD1 agrees at 7 bases. The length of the CDR3 is 14 residues. In germline, CDR1 is SGHVS, CDR2 FQNEAQ. After removal of 3 bases from V and 4 bases from J, the junction contained 2 bases not matched to a gene. The CDR3 nucleotides are TGTGCCAGCAGCTTGAGGGGGCGCACCGGGGAGCTGTTTTTT. Translated, it gives CASSLRGRTGELFF. The whole variable domain, remainder taken from reference TRBV7-8 and TRBJ2-2, is GAGVSQSPRYKVAKRGQDVALRCDPISGHVSLFWYQQALGQGPEFLTYFQNEAQLDKSGLPSDRFFAERPEGSVSTLKIQRTQQEDSAVYLCASSLRGRTGELFFGEGSRLTVL.

J is TRBJ2-2 and V is TRBV11-3; D tentatively fits TRBD1 or TRBD2 (5 bases each). This CDR3 has 15 amino acids. Germline lookup yields CDR1 SGHNT and CDR2 YENEEA. Trimming pared 0 bases from V and 6 bases from J, leaving 11 bases between. The CDR3 reads CASSLEQEEAGELFF. The DNA of the CDR3 is TGTGCCAGCAGCTTAGAACAGGAGGAGGCCGGGGAGCTGTTTTTT.

The rearrangement uses TRBV5-7 and TRBJ1-6; 9 bases fit TRBD1. TRBV5-7 is marked as an open reading frame, function uncertain. The CDR3 extends over 18 amino acids. J gave up 8 bases and V 4 bases, and 16 bases lay outside the gene matches. In DNA, the CDR3 is TGTGCCAGCAGCCCGCCGGGACAGGGTTTTCGTCGTTATTCACCCCTCCACTTT. It encodes CASSPPGQGFRRYSPLHF.

J is TRBJ2-7 and V is TRBV6-1; the match to TRBD1 covers 7 bases. The germline gives CDR1 MNHNS, CDR2 SASEGT. The CDR3 has 13 amino acids. V gave up 8 bases and J gave up 4 bases; unmatched junction bases: 8. CDR3 residues: CASRGQTLYEQYF. In nucleotides, the CDR3 is TGTGCCAGCCGGGGACAGACACTTTACGAGCAGTACTTC.

The chain recombines TRBV7-3 with TRBJ1-2; TRBD1 aligns across 8 bases. CDR1 SGHTA and CDR2 FQGTGA come from the germline V gene. The ends lost 7 bases at V and 4 bases at J; junction bases unmatched: 8. This CDR3 is 14 amino acids long. In DNA, the CDR3 is TGTGCCAGCACTTCTCCGGGGACAGGCTATGGCTACACCTTC. Translation: CASTSPGTGYGYTF.

The chain employs TRBV28 and TRBJ1-5; 8 bases align to TRBD1. This CDR3 spans 16 amino acids. Germline CDR1 reads MDHEN; CDR2 reads SYDVKM. Unmatched junction bases numbered 13, after V lost 5 bases and J lost 7 bases. Here the CDR3 reads CASSLTGARAKQPQHF. The CDR3 DNA is TGTGCCAGCAGTCTGACAGGGGCCAGGGCCAAGCAGCCCCAGCATTTT.

The chain couples TRBV29-1 to TRBJ2-7, with TRBD2 identical over 7 bases. The CDR3 extends over 11 amino acids. The trim removed 7 bases at V and 6 bases at J, leaving 6 bases unmatched. The germline V gene has CDR1 SQVTM and CDR2 ANQGSEA. CDR3 amino acids: CSGRGNSEQYF. DNA for the CDR3: TGCAGCGGGCGGGGGAATTCCGAGCAGTACTTC.

V and J are TRBV5-4 and TRBJ1-6; 7 bases line up with TRBD1. Losses at the gene ends were 0 bases for V and 6 bases for J; bases not matched to a gene: 6. The V gene's germline CDR1 is SGHNT and CDR2 YYREEE (reference sequence). The CDR3 is 16 residues long. This CDR3 is CASSLGLDRTNSPLHF. Here the CDR3 DNA reads TGTGCCAGCAGCTTGGGGTTGGACAGGACTAATTCACCCCTCCACTTT.